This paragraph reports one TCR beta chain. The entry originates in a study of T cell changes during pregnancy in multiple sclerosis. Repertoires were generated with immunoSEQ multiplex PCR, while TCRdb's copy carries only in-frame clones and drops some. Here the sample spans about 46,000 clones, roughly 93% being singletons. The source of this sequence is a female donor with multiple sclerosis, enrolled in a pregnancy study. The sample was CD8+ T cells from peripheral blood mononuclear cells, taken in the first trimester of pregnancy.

CDR3 nucleotides: TGTGCCAGCAGCCCCGGGACTAGCGGGAGGAACGAGCAGTACTTC. It specifies CASSPGTSGRNEQYF. This sequence joins TRBV11-3 and TRBJ2-7; 15 bases match TRBD2. There are 15 residues in the CDR3. The germline V gene encodes CDR1 SGHNT and CDR2 YENEEA. The trim removed 5 bases at V and 5 bases at J, leaving 4 bases unmatched.